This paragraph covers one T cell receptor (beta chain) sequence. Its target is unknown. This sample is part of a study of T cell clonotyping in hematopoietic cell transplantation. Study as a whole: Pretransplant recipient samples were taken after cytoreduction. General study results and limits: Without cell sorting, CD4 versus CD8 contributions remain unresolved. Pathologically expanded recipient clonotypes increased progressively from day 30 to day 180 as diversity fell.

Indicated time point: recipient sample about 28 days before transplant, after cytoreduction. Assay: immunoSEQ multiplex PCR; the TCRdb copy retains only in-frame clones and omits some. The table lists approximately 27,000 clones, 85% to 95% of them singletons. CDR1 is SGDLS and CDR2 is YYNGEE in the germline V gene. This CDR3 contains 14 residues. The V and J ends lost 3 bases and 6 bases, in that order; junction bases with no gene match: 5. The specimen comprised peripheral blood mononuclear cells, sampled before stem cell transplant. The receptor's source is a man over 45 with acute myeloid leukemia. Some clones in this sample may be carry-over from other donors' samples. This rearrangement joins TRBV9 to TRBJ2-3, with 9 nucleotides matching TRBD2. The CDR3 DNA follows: TGTGCCAGCAGCGCCGCTAGCGGGATCGATACGCAGTATTTT. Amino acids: CASSAASGIDTQYF.